This T cell receptor (beta chain) was documented in a study of T cells in women clearing cervical HPV infection. Sequencing was performed with immunoSEQ multiplex PCR; in TCRdb, only in-frame clones are kept and a portion is missing. The sample holds tens of thousands of clones. The clonotype originates from a woman between 18 and 69 years old with a cervical HPV16 infection that either progressed to CIN3+ or cleared (not recorded which). The specimen sequenced was blood buffy coat.

The CDR3 is CASSDRQDYGYTF. The CDR3 bases that were read are TGTGCCAGCAGTGACCGGCAGGACTATGGC. The rearrangement links TRBV6-1 to TRBJ1-2, with D unresolved. The read comes to an end 3 residues before the CDR3 does, leaving the germline J gene to fill in the end. The germline V gene encodes CDR1 MNHNS and CDR2 SASEGT. The V end was cut by 3 bases, the J end by 3 bases, with 8 bases between. The CDR3 loop spans 13 amino acids.